Presented here are 5 T cell receptor beta chains from one specimen sequenced in a study of shared clonotypes between healthy human individuals. The assay was immunoSEQ multiplex PCR, and TCRdb's table has in-frame clones only and misses some. The sample gives 630,000 or so clones, roughly 98% of which show up once; 0.3% is in the top ten. Naive CD8 cells comprised CD45RO-negative, CCR7-positively selected cells, excluding terminally differentiated effector memory CD45RA+ cells. The sample was naive CD8+ T cells sorted from blood. These receptors all stem from a man aged 25-45 years in good health.

The chain couples TRBV4-1 to TRBJ2-7, with no clear D. The V gene's germline CDR1 is MGHRA and CDR2 YSYEKL. The CDR3 extends over 13 amino acids. The V end was cut by 3 bases, the J end by 6 bases, with 12 bases between. DNA for the CDR3: TGCGCCAGCAGCCAGGAAAATAGTGGCGAGCAGTACTTC. Its protein product is CASSQENSGEQYF.

Details on this clone: Other nucleotide sequences in the sample specify the same CDR3. J is TRBJ1-1 and V is TRBV27; possibly TRBD1 for D (5 bases). V was shortened by 2 bases and J by 1 base, with 8 bases between the two germline ends. Germline V gene sequence: CDR1 MNHEY, CDR2 SMNVEV (reference sequence). CDR3 length equals 14 residues. The CDR3 is CASSLGQGNTEAFF. CDR3 nucleotide sequence: TGTGCCAGCAGTTTAGGGCAGGGGAACACTGAAGCTTTCTTT.

The rearrangement links TRBV19 to TRBJ2-7; a possible D gene is TRBD1 (5 bases). Germline loops: CDR1 LNHDA, CDR2 SQIVND (reference sequence). CDR3 length: 13 residues. V was shortened by 6 bases and J by 5 bases, with 14 bases between the two germline ends. The CDR3 nucleotides read TGTGCCAGTAGCCTCAGGGAATTAAACGAGCAGTACTTC. Translation gives CASSLRELNEQYF.

The chain uses TRBV18 and TRBJ1-1, with no clear D. The CDR3 has 13 amino acids. V lost 0 bases and J 4 bases, leaving 6 bases between the germline ends. Germline CDR1 is KGHSH and CDR2 is LQKENI. The CDR3 protein is CASSPPGITEAFF. The CDR3 DNA is TGTGCCAGCTCACCACCGGGGATCACTGAAGCTTTCTTT.

The gene calls are TRBV28 and TRBJ1-4, with a tentative D call TRBD1 (6 bases). The CDR3 runs to 14 residues. CDR1 is MDHEN and CDR2 is SYDVKM in the germline V gene. The V end lost 5 bases, the J end lost 8 bases, and 15 bases lay between the germline ends. Here the CDR3 reads CASSQWDIPEKLFF. The CDR3 nucleotides read TGTGCCAGCAGTCAATGGGACATCCCCGAAAAACTGTTTTTT.